These 19 T cell receptor beta chains came from one sample sequenced in a study of T cells in Graves' hyperthyroidism and ophthalmopathy. TCR beta CDR3 sequences were amplified from RNA transcripts. The TCR CDR3 was amplified in a first-round RT-PCR using the HTBI primer set. MiXCR, applied by TCRdb to the multiplex PCR reads, yields one record per CDR3 protein. This repertoire shows about 480,000 distinct CDR3 sequences, around an eighth found once; its top ten account for around 17%. The sample comprised blood. The receptors were sampled from a woman in her late teens or twenties with Graves' hyperthyroidism.

The rearrangement links TRBV3-1 to TRBJ2-1; no firm D call. Per germline, CDR1 LGHDT and CDR2 YNNKEL (reference sequence). The CDR3 contains 13 residues. V lost 4 bases and J 9 bases, leaving 13 bases between the germline ends. The CDR3, as DNA: TGTGCCAGCAGCCTAACCCGAGATGTTGAGCAGTTCTTC. Encoded protein: CASSLTRDVEQFF.

This chain joins TRBV6-1 and TRBJ1-2; possibly TRBD1 for D (5 bases). CDR1 is MNHNS, CDR2 SASEGT, per germline. V gave up 7 bases and J gave up 8 bases, with 23 bases separating them. This CDR3 is built from 15 residues. CDR3 sequence: CASNTRDSQQRGYTF. The CDR3 bases are TGTGCCAGCAACACCCGGGACTCGCAACAACGAGGCTACACCTTC.

This clonotype was observed at least ten times. The chain recombines TRBV27 with TRBJ2-5; D is unclear. The CDR3 covers 12 residues. The germline CDR1 and CDR2 sequences are MNHEY and SMNVEV (reference sequence). Trimming took 5 bases from V and 2 from J, leaving 6 bases between them. The CDR3 nucleotides read TGTGCCAGCAGTGGTAAACAAGAGACCCAGTACTTC. Its translation is CASSGKQETQYF.

This clonotype showed up many times. The J gene is TRBJ2-2, the V gene TRBV9; 7 nucleotides match TRBD1. The CDR3 extends over 15 amino acids. Germline CDR1 and CDR2: SGDLS and YYNGEE. J lost 7 bases, V lost 0 bases, and 6 bases had no gene match. The DNA for the CDR3 is TGTGCCAGCAGCGTAGGGCAGGGGGTGGACGGGGAGCTGTTTTTT. Its protein product is CASSVGQGVDGELFF.

This clonotype has only a few counts. This chain joins TRBV12-3 or TRBV12-4 and TRBJ1-3, with 7 bases identical to TRBD1. The CDR3 totals 15 residues. V lost 5 bases and J lost 0; bases outside the gene matches: 4. The CDR3 sequence is CASSEGQNSGNTIYF. The CDR3 coding sequence is TGTGCCAGCAGTGAGGGACAGAACTCTGGAAACACCATATATTTT.

This clonotype was seen more than once but under ten times. This chain uses TRBV10-3 with TRBJ2-5; 10 bases are a match to TRBD2. Germline CDR1 and CDR2: ENHRY and SYGVKD. J was trimmed by 3 bases and V by 0 bases; bases with no gene match: 10. The CDR3 is made up of 18 amino acids. The CDR3: CAISESGSGRMRKETQYF. The CDR3 DNA follows: TGTGCCATCAGTGAGTCTGGTAGCGGGAGGATGAGGAAAGAGACCCAGTACTTC.

This clonotype was seen repeatedly, ten times or more. The V and J genes are TRBV20-1 and TRBJ2-1; 14 nucleotides agree with TRBD2. J lost 8 bases, V lost 0 bases, and 12 bases had no gene match. The CDR3 runs to 18 residues. Per the germline V gene, CDR1 is DFQATT and CDR2 is SNEGSKA (reference sequence). CDR3 in DNA: TGCAGTGCTAGAGATTCCTCCCCGGGACTAGCGGGAGAGGATGAGCAGTTCTTC. This translates into CSARDSSPGLAGEDEQFF.

This clonotype was recorded a few times. This chain joins TRBV5-5 and TRBJ2-6; D is perhaps TRBD1 (6 bases). V was trimmed by 4 bases and J by 4 bases, leaving 15 bases between them. The CDR3 covers 16 residues. CDR1 SGHKS and CDR2 YYEKEE come from the germline V gene (reference sequence). CDR3 nucleotides: TGTGCCAGCAGCCAGGGAATGGGGGCCGGGGCCAACGTCCTGACTTTC. Its protein is CASSQGMGAGANVLTF.

This clonotype was observed a single time. This may stem from a read error, because a much larger clone lies one nucleotide away. The CDR3 ends on some other residue instead of the conserved phenylalanine or tryptophan, so this is likely a read error. This chain joins TRBV14 and TRBJ2-7, with D hard to call. Germline V gives CDR1 SGHDN, CDR2 FVKESK. This CDR3 comprises 13 residues. With 0 bases removed from V and 0 bases from J, the gap between germline ends came to 3 bases. The CDR3 spells CASSQDFSYEQYL. CDR3 in DNA: TGTGCCAGCAGCCAAGACTTCTCCTACGAGCAGTACCTC.

The CDR3 region is CASNTGGSQPQHF. In DNA form, the CDR3 reads TGTGCCAGCAACACCGGGGGGTCTCAGCCCCAGCATTTT. The J gene is TRBJ1-5, the V gene TRBV7-9, with D possibly being TRBD1 (5 bases). The ends were cut back, 7 bases at V and 6 bases at J, with 13 bases in the middle. This CDR3 has 13 amino acids. Germline V lookup: CDR1 SEHNR, CDR2 FQNEAQ (reference sequence).

The chain couples TRBV12-3 or TRBV12-4 to TRBJ2-3; TRBD2 is a possible D gene (6 bases). V shed 0 bases and J shed 8 bases, with 15 bases lying between them. The CDR3 contains 15 residues. This CDR3 is CASSLAGGPGATQYF. In nucleotides, the CDR3 is TGTGCCAGCAGTTTAGCGGGAGGCCCGGGTGCTACGCAGTATTTT.

This clonotype was seen many times. The V call is TRBV2, the J call TRBJ1-1, with TRBD1 matching 7 bases. V dropped 10 bases and J dropped 4; count of bases not matched to a gene: 6. This CDR3 region has 12 residues. Germline CDR1 reads SNHLY; CDR2 reads FYNNEI. The CDR3 nucleotides are TGTGCCACCCGGGACAGTGGCACTGAAGCTTTCTTT. Protein: CATRDSGTEAFF. Together with reference TRBV2 and TRBJ1-1, the CDR3 gives the full variable domain: EPEVTQTPSHQVTQMGQEVILRCVPISNHLYFYWYRQILGQKVEFLVSFYNNEISEKSEIFDDQFSVERPDGSNFTLKIRSTKLEDSAMYFCATRDSGTEAFFGQGTRLTVV.

The rearrangement links TRBV11-2 to TRBJ1-2; tentatively, D is TRBD1 (5 bases). CDR1 is SGHAT and CDR2 is FQNNGV in the germline V gene. V was shortened by 5 bases and J by 4 bases, with 14 bases between the two germline ends. This CDR3 region has 14 residues. CDR3 region: CASSRGAQLYGYTF. The CDR3, as DNA: TGTGCCAGCAGCAGGGGCGCACAGCTCTATGGCTACACCTTC. Together with reference TRBV11-2 and TRBJ1-2, the CDR3 gives the full variable domain: EAGVAQSPRYKIIEKRQSVAFWCNPISGHATLYWYQQILGQGPKLLIQFQNNGVVDDSQLPKDRFSAERLKGVDSTLKIQPAKLEDSAVYLCASSRGAQLYGYTFGSGTRLTVV.

This clonotype was recorded many times. V and J are TRBV6-1 and TRBJ1-4; TRBD1 agrees at 7 bases. V shed 8 bases and J 2 bases; nucleotides not matched to a gene: 5. The V gene's germline CDR1 is MNHNS and CDR2 SASEGT. CDR3 length: 14 residues. The CDR3 reads CASGPGQTNEKLFF. CDR3 in DNA: TGTGCCAGCGGTCCGGGACAGACTAATGAAAAACTGTTTTTT.

This clonotype has a handful of counts. A much more abundant neighbour one base away suggests this may be a read error. This CDR3 fails to terminate in the conserved phenylalanine or tryptophan, so it likely reflects a read error. The rearrangement uses TRBV18 and TRBJ1-4; maybe TRBD1 (5 bases). Germline V CDR1 and CDR2: KGHSH, LQKENI. Trimming pared 0 bases from V and 3 bases from J, leaving 11 bases between. This CDR3 contains 16 residues. CDR3 bases: TGTGCCAGCTCACCACCAAGGGGTACGGCTAATGAAAAACTGTTTCTT. Its translation is CASSPPRGTANEKLFL.

This clonotype was recorded many times. The chain recombines TRBV27 with TRBJ2-5; D remains ambiguous. CDR1 is MNHEY, CDR2 SMNVEV, per germline (reference sequence). The germline V and J ends were trimmed by 11 bases and 1 base, with 20 bases remaining between them. The CDR3 has 15 residues. CDR3 sequence (DNA): TGTGCCCATAAGAAGGATAACGGATTCCAAGAGACCCAGTACTTC. It codes for CAHKKDNGFQETQYF.

This chain joins TRBV11-2 and TRBJ2-1; possible D gene TRBD2, 7 bases. This CDR3 is built from 14 residues. Germline V lookup: CDR1 SGHAT, CDR2 FQNNGV. Trimming took off 9 bases at V and 2 bases at J, with 14 bases between the two ends. CDR3 nucleotides: TGTGCCAGTTTAAAGGGGGGGGCCTACAATGAGCAGTTCTTC. The encoded protein is CASLKGGAYNEQFF.

The table lists this clonotype with many counts. This chain links TRBV3-1 with TRBJ1-1; D unresolved. The CDR3 extends over 13 amino acids. Germline loops: CDR1 LGHDT, CDR2 YNNKEL (reference sequence). Trimming shortened V by 3 bases and J by 1 base, and 6 bases separated the two germline ends. The CDR3 bases are TGTGCCAGCAGCCAGATGGGGAACACTGAAGCTTTCTTT. Amino acids: CASSQMGNTEAFF.

This clonotype was detected a few times. This rearrangement joins TRBV18 to TRBJ2-7; 9 nucleotides match TRBD2. Trimming at V came to 1 base and at J to 0 bases, leaving 10 bases not matched to a gene. The CDR3 totals 18 residues. The V gene's germline CDR1 is KGHSH and CDR2 LQKENI. CDR3 bases: TGTGCCAGCTCACCACGCGAGCGAACTAGCGGGCTCTCCTACGAGCAGTACTTC. Encoded protein: CASSPRERTSGLSYEQYF. Variable domain in full (rest from reference TRBV18 and TRBJ2-7): NAGVMQNPRHLVRRRGQEARLRCSPMKGHSHVYWYRQLPEEGLKFMVYLQKENIIDESGMPKERFSAEFPKEGPSILRIQQVVRGDSAAYFCASSPRERTSGLSYEQYFGPGTRLTVT.